The 29 T cell receptor beta chains given below trace back to one sample, sequenced in a study of blood T cell repertoires in COVID-19 (dated by TCRdb to 2018 to 2020). Preparation of the library involved the immunoSEQ multiplex PCR assay. Sourced from immuneACCESS, this table was stored by TCRdb with only in-frame sequences that have V and J called. A share of the clones is absent; for the studies checked, an unresolved V gene accounts for under half, and the remainder has no known explanation. Present in this sample are 150,000 to 200,000 clones, roughly 87% of which were seen just once. The ten largest clonotypes hold 1.5% to 2% of the sample. The sequencing input was peripheral blood. These receptors came from a woman between 45 and 60 years old with acute or convalescent COVID-19.

V and J are TRBV5-6 and TRBJ2-5; the D gene is possibly TRBD2 (6 bases). The V end lost 0 bases, the J end lost 5 bases, and 8 bases lay between the germline ends. The CDR3 contains 13 residues. The germline gives CDR1 SGHDT, CDR2 YYEEEE. As DNA, the CDR3 is TGTGCCAGCAGCTTGGGGAGGGCGGAGACCCAGTACTTC. As protein: CASSLGRAETQYF.

The CDR3 DNA is TGTGCCAGCAGCCCTAGACTAGCGGGAGTAGGTGAGCAGTTCTTC. It codes for CASSPRLAGVGEQFF. This rearrangement joins TRBV5-4 to TRBJ2-1; TRBD2 aligns across 12 bases. This CDR3 spans 15 amino acids. Germline V CDR1 and CDR2: SGHNT, YYREEE (reference sequence). J lost 9 bases, V lost 4 bases, and 8 bases had no gene match.

The chain joins TRBV5-6 to TRBJ2-7, with 9 bases matching TRBD1. J was trimmed by 5 bases and V by 5 bases; bases with no gene match: 11. CDR1 and CDR2 from the germline V gene are SGHDT and YYEEEE. The CDR3 extends over 15 amino acids. The CDR3 loop reads CASRSDPGQGNEQYF. The CDR3 coding sequence is TGTGCCAGCAGGTCTGACCCGGGACAGGGTAACGAGCAGTACTTC.

The rearrangement joins TRBV4-1 to TRBJ2-7, with 8 bases matching TRBD1. From germline, CDR1 is MGHRA and CDR2 YSYEKL. Trimming cost V 0 bases and J 1 base; bases outside gene matches: 2. The CDR3 is 15 residues long. The CDR3 protein is CASSQEDRVSYEQYF. CDR3 bases: TGCGCCAGCAGCCAAGAGGACAGGGTGTCCTACGAGCAGTACTTC.

This chain links TRBV29-1 with TRBJ1-1, with TRBD1 identical over 11 bases. V lost 6 bases and J lost 0; bases outside the gene matches: 6. The CDR3 runs 15 residues. Germline assignment: CDR1 SQVTM and CDR2 ANQGSEA. The CDR3 protein is CSVLGQGALNTEAFF. CDR3 coding DNA: TGCAGCGTCCTTGGACAGGGGGCCCTGAACACTGAAGCTTTCTTT. The variable domain in full, completed from reference TRBV29-1 and TRBJ1-1, reads SAVISQKPSRDICQRGTSLTIQCQVDSQVTMMFWYRQQPGQSLTLIATANQGSEATYESGFVIDKFPISRPNLTFSTLTVSNMSPEDSSIYLCSVLGQGALNTEAFFGQGTRLTVV.

The chain is built from TRBV18 and TRBJ1-1; D unclear. Germline V lookup: CDR1 KGHSH, CDR2 LQKENI. Trimming cost V 4 bases and J 1 base, with 7 bases left between them. The CDR3 extends over 13 amino acids. This CDR3 reads CASSLEANTEAFF. The CDR3 coding sequence is TGTGCCAGCTCACTGGAGGCGAACACTGAAGCTTTCTTT.

The chain recombines TRBV24-1 with TRBJ2-1; 9 positions agree with TRBD1. J gave up 2 bases and V 10 bases, and 5 bases lay outside the gene matches. There are 14 residues in the CDR3. CDR1 KGHDR and CDR2 SFDVKD come from the germline V gene. CDR3 bases: TGTGCCACAGCCGGGACAGGGACCTACAATGAGCAGTTCTTC. Translating it yields CATAGTGTYNEQFF.

This chain links TRBV14 with TRBJ2-1; 8 nucleotides line up with TRBD2. The CDR3 totals 16 residues. V was pared by 0 bases and J by 2 bases, with 3 bases of the junction left unmatched. Germline CDR1 is SGHDN and CDR2 is FVKESK. The CDR3: CASSQDSGDAYNEQFF. In DNA, the CDR3 is TGTGCCAGCAGCCAAGATAGCGGGGATGCCTACAATGAGCAGTTCTTC. Full variable domain (rest looked up from reference TRBV14 and TRBJ2-1): EAGVTQFPSHSVIEKGQTVTLRCDPISGHDNLYWYRRVMGKEIKFLLHFVKESKQDESGMPNNRFLAERTGGTYSTLKVQPAELEDSGVYFCASSQDSGDAYNEQFFGPGTRLTVL.

V and J are TRBV19 and TRBJ2-1, with TRBD2 matching 11 bases. V shed 3 bases, J shed 1 base, and the junction held 8 bases outside the gene matches. The CDR3 contains 18 residues. Per the germline V gene, CDR1 is LNHDA and CDR2 is SQIVND (reference sequence). CDR3 region: CASSIRLAGTGSYNEQFF. In DNA form, the CDR3 reads TGTGCCAGTAGTATCAGACTAGCGGGGACAGGGTCCTACAATGAGCAGTTCTTC.

The CDR3 nucleotides are TGTGCCAGCAGCCCAGCGACTAGCGGGGGGACAGATACGCAGTATTTT. Its protein product is CASSPATSGGTDTQYF. The V call is TRBV7-2, the J call TRBJ2-3; 13 bases fit TRBD2. V gave up 5 bases and J gave up 3 bases; unmatched junction bases: 5. Germline CDR1 and CDR2: SGHTA and FQGNSA. This CDR3 has 16 amino acids.

This chain links TRBV9 with TRBJ1-5; 8 positions agree with TRBD1. The CDR3 totals 15 residues. J was trimmed by 0 bases and V by 3 bases; bases with no gene match: 2. The germline V gene encodes CDR1 SGDLS and CDR2 YYNGEE. CDR3 nucleotides: TGTGCCAGCAGCGCGACAGGGGCTAGCAATCAGCCCCAGCATTTT. It encodes CASSATGASNQPQHF.

The chain employs TRBV30 and TRBJ2-1; no clear D. Trimming removed 1 base at V and 1 base at J, with 8 bases between. The CDR3 length is 14 residues. CDR1 is GTSNPN and CDR2 is SVGIG in the germline V gene (reference sequence). The CDR3 region is CAWSASLSYNEQFF. The CDR3 region has the DNA TGTGCCTGGAGTGCTTCCCTATCCTACAATGAGCAGTTCTTC.

This chain links TRBV7-2 with TRBJ2-5, with D perhaps matching TRBD2 (5 bases). Germline V CDR1 and CDR2: SGHTA, FQGNSA. The CDR3 is 14 amino acids. V lost 0 bases and J lost 3, with 8 bases in between. The CDR3 loop is CASSLAGVEETQYF. The CDR3 coding sequence is TGTGCCAGCAGCTTAGCGGGAGTGGAAGAGACCCAGTACTTC.

The chain couples TRBV6-2 or TRBV6-3 to TRBJ2-5; 9 positions agree with TRBD2. Trimming removed 2 bases from V and 3 bases from J; junction bases left unmatched: 13. In germline, CDR1 is MNHEY, CDR2 SVGEGT. The CDR3 is 18 residues long. CDR3 sequence: CASSYGPPSGGPEETQYF. In DNA, the CDR3 is TGTGCCAGCAGTTACGGACCTCCAAGCGGGGGGCCAGAAGAGACCCAGTACTTC.

The V and J genes are TRBV15 and TRBJ1-1, with D maybe TRBD1 (6 bases). V was shortened by 0 bases and J by 12 bases, with 20 bases between the two germline ends. This CDR3 region has 15 residues. CDR1 and CDR2 (germline): LNHNV, YYDKDF (reference sequence). CDR3 sequence: CATSRDQLGARTPFF. CDR3 coding DNA: TGTGCCACCAGCAGAGATCAGTTGGGGGCGCGGACCCCTTTCTTT.

V and J are TRBV5-1 and TRBJ2-5; D might be TRBD2 (6 bases). V gave up 3 bases and J gave up 4 bases, with 19 bases separating them. Germline assignment: CDR1 SGHRS and CDR2 YFSETQ. The CDR3 spans 16 residues. The CDR3 region has the DNA TGCGCCAGCAGCTCGTTAAACCCGGGACTTTTAGAGACCCAGTACTTC. This translates into CASSSLNPGLLETQYF.

The chain links TRBV7-2 to TRBJ2-5; TRBD2 matches 7 bases. Trimming cost V 1 base and J 2 bases; bases outside gene matches: 7. This CDR3 is 16 amino acids long. Germline V lookup: CDR1 SGHTA, CDR2 FQGNSA. CDR3 coding DNA: TGTGCCAGCAGCTTAGGGTCGGGGGGTCTACAAGAGACCCAGTACTTC. Translating gives CASSLGSGGLQETQYF.

The sample holds one count of this clone. One junction end does not reproduce the germline sequence, and a read error may be involved. The chain combines TRBV2 with TRBJ1-5; possibly TRBD1 for D (6 bases). Germline assignment: CDR1 SNHLY and CDR2 FYNNEI. The CDR3 runs to 15 residues. The CDR3 region is CASSEGGPGNQPQHF. The CDR3 DNA reads TGTGCCAGCAGCGAAGGGGGGCCAGGCAATCAGCCCCAGCATTTT.

The chain carries TRBV30 and TRBJ1-5; possible D gene TRBD1, 5 bases. Germline CDR1 GTSNPN, CDR2 SVGIG (reference sequence). The V end was cut by 3 bases, the J end by 9 bases, with 9 bases between. The length of the CDR3 is 11 residues. Here the CDR3 DNA reads TGTGCCTGGAGCGGGGGAGGGCCCCAGCATTTT. It encodes CAWSGGGPQHF.

This rearrangement joins TRBV11-2 to TRBJ1-2, with a weak D call TRBD1 (6 bases). Deletions cut 0 bases from V and 2 bases from J, with 10 bases between. The CDR3 totals 15 residues. CDR1 is SGHAT, CDR2 FQNNGV, per germline. CDR3 sequence reads: CASSLDRGANYGYTF. The CDR3 nucleotides read TGTGCCAGCAGCTTAGATCGGGGGGCCAACTATGGCTACACCTTC.

The rearrangement uses TRBV19 and TRBJ1-2; D is possibly TRBD1 (5 bases). The CDR3 runs 16 residues. Germline lookup yields CDR1 LNHDA and CDR2 SQIVND (reference sequence). V lost 3 bases to trimming and J lost 7 bases, with 21 bases between them. As DNA, the CDR3 is TGTGCCAGTAGTATTGGGATAGGGCAGGGAATGGGTGGCTACACCTTC. As protein: CASSIGIGQGMGGYTF.

V is TRBV11-2 and J is TRBJ1-2; TRBD1 aligns across 9 bases. This CDR3 is built from 14 residues. Germline V gene sequence: CDR1 SGHAT, CDR2 FQNNGV. Trimming took 1 base from V and 8 from J; bases not matched to a gene: 5. CDR3 region: CASSLVGDRVGYTF. CDR3 nucleotide sequence: TGTGCCAGCAGCTTAGTCGGGGACAGGGTGGGCTACACCTTC.

The chain uses TRBV30 and TRBJ2-7; 8 positions agree with TRBD1. The CDR3 sequence is 14 residues long. Trimming at V came to 8 bases and at J to 1 base, leaving 10 bases not matched to a gene. Germline V gene lookup returns CDR1 GTSNPN and CDR2 SVGIG (reference sequence). This CDR3 reads CALLDRGKSYEQYF. The DNA of the CDR3 is TGTGCCCTCCTCGACAGGGGCAAGTCCTACGAGCAGTACTTC.

The count of this clone is one. The chain joins TRBV9 to TRBJ2-2, with a weak D call TRBD1 (5 bases). Deletions cut 0 bases from V and 3 bases from J, with 9 bases between. The germline CDR1 and CDR2 sequences are SGDLS and YYNGEE. This CDR3 is built from 15 residues. The CDR3 is CASSVDNRHTGELFF. As DNA, the CDR3 is TGTGCCAGCAGCGTAGACAACAGGCACACCGGGGAGCTGTTTTTT.

Written as DNA, the CDR3 is TGTGCCAGCAGTGAGGCCCTTAGTGGGGCCGGGGCCAACGTCCTGACTTTC. Its translation: CASSEALSGAGANVLTF. The V and J genes are TRBV27 and TRBJ2-6; weak D call: TRBD1 (5 bases). CDR3 size: 17 residues. Per the germline V gene, CDR1 is MNHEY and CDR2 is SMNVEV (reference sequence). V lost 5 bases and J 4 bases, leaving 18 bases between the germline ends.

As to this clone: Other DNA sequences from this sample encode an identical CDR3 as well. The chain employs TRBV6-5 and TRBJ2-2, with D uncertain. Deletions cut 0 bases from V and 5 bases from J, with 4 bases between. From germline, CDR1 is MNHEY and CDR2 SVGAGI. The CDR3 covers 13 residues. The CDR3 region is CASSYSRTGELFF. CDR3 DNA: TGTGCCAGCAGTTACTCCCGGACCGGGGAGCTGTTTTTT.

V and J are TRBV4-3 and TRBJ1-6; D gene unclear. Per the germline V gene, CDR1 is LGHNA and CDR2 is YSLEER. The CDR3 has 15 amino acids. Between the trimmed V and J ends, which lost 4 bases and 10 bases, there was a span of 17 bases. The DNA of the CDR3 is TGCGCCAGCAGCCTCGCATATGAGCGGTGGTCACCCCTCCACTTT. It translates to CASSLAYERWSPLHF.

The chain employs TRBV11-2 and TRBJ2-2; D gene unclear. Trimming cost V 1 base and J 1 base, with 13 bases left between them. Germline V gene data show CDR1 as SGHAT and CDR2 as FQNNGV. CDR3 length: 17 residues. CDR3 amino acids: CASSLGRQSLNTGELFF. In DNA, the CDR3 is TGTGCCAGCAGCTTAGGCAGGCAGTCCCTGAACACCGGGGAGCTGTTTTTT.

The chain uses TRBV29-1 and TRBJ2-1; 9 nucleotides match TRBD2. In germline, CDR1 is SQVTM, CDR2 ANQGSEA. Unmatched junction bases numbered 10, after V lost 5 bases and J lost 8 bases. The CDR3 runs to 14 residues. The chain's CDR3 is CSVSRSGRLDEQFF. The CDR3 region has the DNA TGCAGCGTTTCCCGTAGCGGGAGATTGGATGAGCAGTTCTTC.